The 10 T cell receptor beta chains presented below share a single source sample, sequenced in a study of blood T cells in healthy people across ages. Then a second PCR, running roughly 7 to 11 cycles, was carried out with a sample-barcoded 5' primer and a J-beta primer mix. TCRdb re-called the 5' RACE reads through MiXCR, storing one row per CDR3 protein. The sample lists about 640,000 distinct CDR3 sequences; about 30% were seen once. The specimen sequenced was blood. These receptor sequences come from a woman of 80 years or more in good health.

This clonotype appeared many times. This chain links TRBV5-1 with TRBJ2-1; TRBD2 agrees at 8 bases. Germline assignment: CDR1 SGHRS and CDR2 YFSETQ. CDR3 size: 14 residues. The J segment lost 7 bases and the V segment lost 2 bases, leaving 5 bases of the junction unmatched. The CDR3: CASSFDGGGNEQFF. Here the CDR3 DNA reads TGCGCCAGCAGCTTCGACGGGGGGGGGAATGAGCAGTTCTTC.

Comment on this clonotype: A read error is possible here, since a much larger clone lies one base away. CDR3 coding DNA: TGTGCCAGTAGTACTAGCGGGGCACGAAGGGATACGCAGTATTTT. Translation gives CASSTSGARRDTQYF. This chain links TRBV19 with TRBJ2-3; 9 bases match TRBD2. V shed 4 bases and J 6 bases; nucleotides not matched to a gene: 8. Germline CDR1 and CDR2: LNHDA and SQIVND (reference sequence). There are 15 residues in the CDR3.

At least ten counts were recorded for this clonotype. The chain couples TRBV20-1 to TRBJ2-7; 8 nucleotides line up with TRBD1. This CDR3 is 15 amino acids long. Germline trimming cut 0 bases from V and 2 bases from J; bases unmatched to any gene: 6. Germline loops: CDR1 DFQATT, CDR2 SNEGSKA (reference sequence). The CDR3 protein is CSARDPQGATYEQYF. As DNA, the CDR3 is TGCAGTGCTAGAGATCCCCAGGGGGCTACCTACGAGCAGTACTTC.

Concerning this clonotype: Given a much more abundant clone one base away, this may be a read error. The chain combines TRBV7-9 with TRBJ2-3; 9 bases map to TRBD2. The CDR3 is 15 residues long. V trimming: 5 bases; J trimming: 5 bases; junction bases outside the gene matches: 8. Looked up from germline, CDR1 is SEHNR and CDR2 is FQNEAQ (reference sequence). CDR3 coding DNA: TGTGCCAGCAGCGGAGGCGGGGGGGCCAGAGATACGCAGTATTTT. Protein product: CASSGGGGARDTQYF.

This clonotype has only a few counts. The DNA for the CDR3 is TGTGCCAGCAGCTCGTTTACAACTAATGAAAAACTGTTTTTT. Its protein product is CASSSFTTNEKLFF. J is TRBJ1-4 and V is TRBV7-2, with D uncertain. Germline V gives CDR1 SGHTA, CDR2 FQGNSA. CDR3 length: 14 amino acids. V was cut by 4 bases and J by 0 bases, with 6 bases left in between.

The V gene is TRBV7-3, the J gene TRBJ1-1, with D perhaps matching TRBD1 (5 bases). The V gene's germline CDR1 is SGHTA and CDR2 FQGTGA. The CDR3 is 15 residues long. With 0 bases removed from V and 3 bases from J, the gap between germline ends came to 11 bases. CDR3 sequence: CASSLTYGGDTEAFF. The CDR3 DNA reads as TGTGCCAGCAGCTTAACGTACGGGGGGGACACTGAAGCTTTCTTT.

About this clonotype itself: One junction end does not reproduce the germline sequence, and a read error may be involved. J is TRBJ2-3 and V is TRBV29-1; the match to TRBD2 covers 8 bases. The CDR3 runs 14 residues. Germline-derived CDR1 and CDR2 are SQVTM and ANQGSEA. CDR3 nucleotide sequence: TGCAGCGTTGAAAGCGGGGGAAACACAGATATGCAGTATTTT. It is translated as CSVESGGNTDMQYF.

V and J are TRBV7-2 and TRBJ1-1; D perhaps matches TRBD1 (5 bases). CDR1 is SGHTA and CDR2 is FQGNSA in the germline V gene. V lost 7 bases, J lost 0 bases, and 15 bases lay in between. The CDR3 has 15 amino acids. The CDR3 reads CASNGLGTVNTEAFF. The CDR3 nucleotides are TGTGCCAGCAACGGCCTAGGGACTGTGAACACTGAAGCTTTCTTT. Complete variable domain (other parts from reference TRBV7-2 and TRBJ1-1): GAGVSQSPSNKVTEKGKDVELRCDPISGHTALYWYRQSLGQGLEFLIYFQGNSAPDKSGLPSDRFSAERTGGSVSTLTIQRTQQEDSAVYLCASNGLGTVNTEAFFGQGTRLTVV.

This clonotype was counted once. V is TRBV7-2 and J is TRBJ2-1; no firm D call. The V end was cut by 6 bases, the J end by 0 bases, with 9 bases between. The length of the CDR3 is 14 residues. Germline-derived CDR1 and CDR2 are SGHTA and FQGNSA. CDR3 in amino acids: CASRRESSYNEQFF. CDR3 DNA: TGTGCCAGCAGACGAGAGAGCTCCTACAATGAGCAGTTCTTC.

This clonotype was detected ten times or more. The chain employs TRBV10-3 and TRBJ2-3; no reliable D call. The CDR3 is made up of 11 amino acids. The germline V gene encodes CDR1 ENHRY and CDR2 SYGVKD. Trimming removed 10 bases at V and 0 bases at J, with 5 bases between. The CDR3 reads CATASTDTQYF. CDR3 nucleotides: TGTGCCACCGCTAGCACAGATACGCAGTATTTT.